The present T cell receptor (beta chain) was sequenced within a study of regulatory T cells in long-lasting Graves disease. Overall study findings and caveats: Persistent cases of Graves' showed reduced TCR diversity relative to newly diagnosed patients. Gene preferences differed: TRBV28, TRBJ1-2, TRBJ2-5 in persistent cases. Persistent patients shared more public clonotypes (under 3,000) than newly diagnosed patients (about 940).

Library construction for TCR beta used iRepertoire HTBI primers and Arm-PCR of CDR3 regions. TCRdb processed the multiplex PCR reads anew with MiXCR; each CDR3 protein has one entry. Of 320,000 or so distinct CDR3 sequences in the sample, more than 15% were seen once. This clonotype was observed many times. Its antigen is not known. Germline V gene sequence: CDR1 LGHNT, CDR2 FRNRAP. V was pared by 3 bases and J by 3 bases, with 8 bases between. This CDR3 comprises 13 residues. Noted time point: newly diagnosed GD, antithyroid drugs for less than 3 months. The TCR library was made from RNA that had been extracted from PBMCs in TRIzol.

This chain uses TRBV12-5 with TRBJ2-5; possible D gene TRBD2, 5 bases. The sequences come from peripheral blood mononuclear cells (PBMCs), collected at new diagnosis, from a patient treated with antithyroid drugs. The receptor was derived from a female donor with Graves disease. As DNA, the CDR3 is TGTGCTAGTGGTTTCGGGGAAGAAGAGACCCAGTACTTC. Translated, it gives CASGFGEEETQYF.